This paragraph reports one TCR beta chain. This sample is part of a study of shared T cell receptors in the human thymus. Some clones are missing from TCRdb's copy, which holds only in-frame ones; the method was immunoSEQ multiplex PCR. The sample lists 550,000 to 800,000 clones, 80% to 90% occurring once. The CDR3 has 17 residues. V shed 3 bases and J 0 bases; nucleotides not matched to a gene: 8. Per germline, CDR1 SGHTA and CDR2 FQGNSA. These data also formed part of another study, on human thymus T cells. From that second work: Thymic material originated from resections removed in the course of corrective heart surgery.

The sample comprised thymocytes. The chain couples TRBV7-2 to TRBJ2-1; the match to TRBD2 covers 7 bases. The TCR was taken from a girl in the first two years of life with a congenital heart defect. The DNA for the CDR3 is TGTGCCAGCAGCTTCCGCGGGGGACCTAGCTCCTACAATGAGCAGTTCTTC. Translation gives CASSFRGGPSSYNEQFF.